This T cell receptor (beta chain) was identified during a study of blood T cells in healthy people across ages (dated by TCRdb to about 2015). In terms of the full investigation: In model experiments, roughly one uniquely barcoded TCR beta cDNA molecule per two T cells was captured by template switching. The donors were divided into four age groups: young (average roughly 17 years), middle-aged (about 40), aged (approximately 59) and long-lived (roughly 88). To track age-related changes in TCR beta repertoire diversity, the study relied on deep sequencing normalized with unique cDNA molecular identifiers. Two additional independent replicas of 1 million unique cDNA reads from the same blood draw were analyzed for two donors (one aged 18 to 30 and one aged 80 or older). To avoid experimental bias, donors of different ages were spread randomly across the sequencing lanes.

The CDR3 covers 13 residues, taking in both the cysteine and the phenylalanine. Just CDR3 DNA is preserved here, 39 bases in frame from base 1. V loses 2 bases, J loses 5 bases, and the germline ends lie 9 bases apart. The germline V gene specifies SGHTA as CDR1 and FQGTGA as CDR2. Donors were 35 to 40 systemically healthy Caucasian individuals from Russia aged roughly 6 to 90 years. About 9.6 milliliters of peripheral blood were collected from each donor into EDTA-treated Vacutainer tubes. Ficoll-Paque density-gradient centrifugation was used to isolate PBMCs, with at least 6.5 million per sample. Trizol reagent was used to extract total RNA from the PBMCs, yielding at least 5.5 micrograms per sample. For every donor, flow cytometry on a PBMC aliquot measured the percentage of naive CD45RAhigh/CD27high T cells. Library preparation was by 5' RACE. The sequencing machine was an Illumina HiSeq 2500. The second PCR ran for about 7 to 11 cycles and used a J-beta primer mix along with a sample-barcoded 5' primer. A unique molecular identifier was introduced onto each TCR beta cDNA molecule by a template-switch 5' adaptor carrying 12 random nucleotides. Each sample yielded at least 3 million CDR3-containing paired-end reads. First-strand cDNA was synthesized from all RNA with the Mint cDNA synthesis kit, primed by a TRBC-specific oligonucleotide. All cDNA was treated with uracil-DNA glycosylase and then went through a first 18-cycle PCR with the universal primers M1SS and BC2_uni_R. On the study's bioinformatics: Each sample was normalized by randomly selecting 1 million high-quality reads, each carrying a distinct molecular identifier. Instead of being binned into consensus sequences, reads with shared molecular identifiers were discarded. MiTCR, with a Q25 quality threshold and the strictest error-elimination algorithm, was used for CDR3 identification, clonotype clustering and error correction. Lower-bound total TCR beta diversity was estimated with a nonparametric unseen species model using Euler transformation. The raw public data were reprocessed by TCRdb itself: fastp quality trimming at Q25, MiXCR clonotype calling, in-frame beta chains only. Under each unique CDR3 protein, matching rows form one entry showing the most common genes and DNA. The V and J calls come from TCRdb's annotation, not from the publication. Present in this sample are 1.5 million to 2 million distinct CDR3 sequences, 30% to 35% of which were seen just once. The ten most abundant clones make up approximately 10% of the sample.

The research as a whole found: Observed TCR beta diversity per million T cells fell roughly linearly with age, and a significant reduction was already apparent by age about 36. Total diversity estimates from one million sequenced T cells were considered lower bounds and underestimates. Compared with the aged group, the long-lived group had more naive CD4+ T cells, fewer expanded clones and increased TCR diversity, a pattern suggesting age selection. Observed TCR beta diversity correlated strongly with the percentage of naive T cells measured by flow cytometry. The CMV infection status of donors was not known, potentially confounding age-related changes in expanded clonotypes. Conclusive comparison of naive and antigen-experienced compartments was prevented by the profiling of bulk unsorted PBMCs.

This clonotype has more than one count but fewer than ten. Its antigen remains unidentified. Base quality data are lacking; no much larger clone is found one base away. This clonotype originated in a woman aged 30 to 39 in good health. Sequences were obtained from blood. This sequence uses TRBV7-3 and TRBJ1-1; no D gene call is confident. Read as DNA, the sequence is TGTGCCAGCAGCTTATCCTCCAAAACTGAAGCTTTCTTT. The translation is CASSLSSKTEAFF.